This passage covers 32 T cell receptor beta chains from one sample sequenced in a study of OX40 agonist ivuxolimab in advanced cancers. Only in-frame clones appear in the TCRdb table, and some are missing; sequencing was by immunoSEQ multiplex PCR. The data contain 55,000 to 65,000 clones, roughly 90% of them seen just once; the ten biggest clones take up around 0.42%. Source: CD4+ or CD8+ T cells sorted from blood, taken in a trial of the OX40 agonist ivuxolimab. These receptor sequences come from an adult with an advanced solid tumor such as melanoma, head and neck, liver or kidney cancer.

The rearrangement joins TRBV2 to TRBJ1-1; D ambiguous. The V gene's germline CDR1 is SNHLY and CDR2 FYNNEI. This CDR3 has 12 residues. V gave up 7 bases and J gave up 0 bases, with 6 bases separating them. CDR3 loop: CASNRMNTEAFF. CDR3 sequence (DNA): TGTGCCAGCAATCGCATGAACACTGAAGCTTTCTTT.

The chain couples TRBV9 to TRBJ1-1, with D perhaps matching TRBD1 (6 bases). The CDR3 totals 14 residues. Trimming removed 3 bases from V and 2 bases from J, with 11 bases in between. In germline, CDR1 is SGDLS, CDR2 YYNGEE. The CDR3 nucleotides read TGTGCCAGCAGCGGCCCAGGGGATAACACTGAAGCTTTCTTT. Translating it yields CASSGPGDNTEAFF.

The chain recombines TRBV6-5 with TRBJ1-5; unclear D gene. The CDR3 spans 14 residues. The germline V gene has CDR1 MNHEY and CDR2 SVGAGI. V lost 6 bases and J 3 bases, leaving 12 bases between the germline ends. DNA of the CDR3: TGTGCCAGCAGCTCAGGTCCCTCCAATCAGCCCCAGCATTTT. It specifies CASSSGPSNQPQHF.

The V gene is TRBV2, the J gene TRBJ2-5, with 9 bases lining up with TRBD1. V shed 6 bases, J shed 7 bases, and the junction held 12 bases outside the gene matches. The CDR3 is 15 amino acids. Germline assignment: CDR1 SNHLY and CDR2 FYNNEI. CDR3 amino acids: CASSDTGGVRGTQYF. The CDR3 region has the DNA TGTGCCAGCAGCGATACAGGGGGCGTTCGGGGGACCCAGTACTTC.

CDR3 residues: CASSVGTYPEKLFF. CDR3 DNA: TGTGCCAGCAGCGTCGGGACTTACCCTGAAAAACTGTTTTTT. This chain uses TRBV7-6 with TRBJ1-4, with a possible D match to TRBD1 (5 bases). This CDR3 has 14 residues. V was clipped by 5 bases and J by 7 bases, with 14 bases between them. Germline assignment: CDR1 SGHVS and CDR2 FNYEAQ. Variable domain in full (rest from reference TRBV7-6 and TRBJ1-4): GAGVSQSPRYKVTKRGQDVALRCDPISGHVSLYWYRQALGQGPEFLTYFNYEAQQDKSGLPNDRFSAERPEGSISTLTIQRTEQRDSAMYRCASSVGTYPEKLFFGSGTQLSVL.

The chain is built from TRBV11-3 and TRBJ2-7; D possibly uses TRBD1 or TRBD2 (5 bases each). The CDR3 contains 14 residues. The germline gives CDR1 SGHNT, CDR2 YENEEA. The V end was cut by 1 base, the J end by 8 bases, with 15 bases between. The CDR3 region has the DNA TGTGCCAGCAGCTTAGTCAGTTTGAGGGGAAAGCAGTACTTC. It translates to CASSLVSLRGKQYF.

This chain uses TRBV10-3 with TRBJ1-2, with 7 bases that match TRBD1. CDR1 and CDR2 from the germline V gene are ENHRY and SYGVKD. CDR3 length: 22 amino acids. The junction had 30 bases not matched to a gene; V was cut back by 3 bases and J by 5 bases. CDR3 protein: CAISDPHAGQVESPLNKYGYTF. CDR3 in DNA: TGTGCCATCAGTGACCCTCATGCTGGACAGGTCGAAAGCCCCTTGAACAAATATGGCTACACCTTC.

V usage is TRBV28 and J usage is TRBJ2-5; D gene uncertain. This CDR3 has 13 amino acids. Trimming stripped 3 bases from V and 3 bases from J, with 8 bases between. CDR1 is MDHEN, CDR2 SYDVKM, per germline. The CDR3 nucleotides read TGTGCCAGCAGTTTCGGTGGGAAAGAGACCCAGTACTTC. Translated, it gives CASSFGGKETQYF.

The CDR3 bases are TGTGCCAGTAGGGGGACGGGCAACAATGAGCAGTTCTTC. Translated: CASRGTGNNEQFF. The chain carries TRBV19 and TRBJ2-1; D tentatively reads TRBD1 or TRBD2 (5 bases each). The ends were cut back, 6 bases at V and 5 bases at J, with 11 bases in the middle. This CDR3 is built from 13 residues. The germline V gene has CDR1 LNHDA and CDR2 SQIVND (reference sequence).

The V call is TRBV7-2, the J call TRBJ2-7, with D hard to call. This CDR3 region has 13 residues. Trimming stripped 3 bases from V and 2 bases from J, with 8 bases between. The germline CDR1 and CDR2 sequences are SGHTA and FQGNSA. The CDR3 region has the DNA TGTGCCAGCAGCTTGAGCGTTCCCTACGAGCAGTACTTC. Translation gives CASSLSVPYEQYF.

V usage is TRBV5-4 and J usage is TRBJ1-3, with TRBD1 identical over 9 bases. Germline CDR1 is SGHNT and CDR2 is YYREEE (reference sequence). The V gene end was trimmed by 0 bases and the J gene end by 4 bases; junction bases not matched to a gene: 5. The CDR3 extends over 16 amino acids. The CDR3 nucleotides read TGTGCCAGCAGCTTGGGAGGGACAGGGCGAGGAAACACCATATATTTT. This codes for CASSLGGTGRGNTIYF.

This rearrangement joins TRBV5-1 to TRBJ1-2; D may be TRBD1 (5 bases). With 3 bases removed from V and 3 bases from J, the gap between germline ends came to 9 bases. This CDR3 spans 13 amino acids. Germline loops: CDR1 SGHRS, CDR2 YFSETQ. CDR3 DNA: TGCGCCAGCAGCTCGGGGGTTGACTATGGCTACACCTTC. Residues: CASSSGVDYGYTF.

J is TRBJ1-1 and V is TRBV6-5, with D unresolved. The germline CDR1 and CDR2 sequences are MNHEY and SVGAGI. V gave up 0 bases and J gave up 0 bases, with 2 bases separating them. This CDR3 has 13 residues. CDR3 sequence: CASSYSLNTEAFF. CDR3 bases: TGTGCCAGCAGTTACTCATTGAACACTGAAGCTTTCTTT.

The rearrangement links TRBV19 to TRBJ2-5; 7 bases fit TRBD2. V lost 3 bases and J lost 3; bases outside the gene matches: 4. In germline, CDR1 is LNHDA, CDR2 SQIVND (reference sequence). The CDR3 sequence is 14 residues long. The CDR3 sequence is CASSILGLEETQYF. CDR3 in DNA: TGTGCCAGTAGTATCCTCGGACTAGAAGAGACCCAGTACTTC.

CDR3 residues: CASSYYDSNQPQHF. In DNA, the CDR3 is TGTGCCAGCAGTTACTACGACAGCAATCAGCCCCAGCATTTT. The chain couples TRBV6-6 to TRBJ1-5, with D unresolved. V was trimmed by 1 base and J by 1 base, leaving 5 bases between them. This CDR3 region has 14 residues. Germline CDR1 MNHNY, CDR2 SVGAGI (reference sequence).

The gene calls are TRBV27 and TRBJ2-6, with D maybe TRBD2 (5 bases). Germline assignment: CDR1 MNHEY and CDR2 SMNVEV (reference sequence). The CDR3 consists of 17 residues. Trimming took off 1 base at V and 3 bases at J, with 13 bases between the two ends. The CDR3 region is CASSLFVGEGGANVLTF. CDR3 coding DNA: TGTGCCAGCAGTTTATTTGTCGGCGAGGGTGGGGCCAACGTCCTGACTTTC.

V and J are TRBV25-1 and TRBJ2-5, with TRBD2 matching over 9 bases. The CDR3 is 15 residues long. With 4 bases clipped from V and 5 bases from J, the junction kept 8 bases outside the gene matches. Per germline, CDR1 MGHDK and CDR2 SYGVNS. CDR3 region: CASSVGGRAGETQYF. Here the CDR3 DNA reads TGTGCCAGCAGTGTCGGCGGGAGGGCCGGGGAGACCCAGTACTTC.

The chain carries TRBV7-2 and TRBJ1-5; TRBD1 might be the D (6 bases). The CDR3 has 13 residues. Trimming left V 5 bases short and J 6 bases short, with 11 bases between. From germline, CDR1 is SGHTA and CDR2 FQGNSA. Written as DNA, the CDR3 is TGTGCCAGCAGCCCGGACAGATTTCAGCCCCAGCATTTT. Protein sequence: CASSPDRFQPQHF.

This chain connects TRBV10-1 to TRBJ2-4; D gene unclear. Deletions cut 3 bases from V and 6 bases from J, with 12 bases between. Germline V gives CDR1 WNHNN, CDR2 SYGVQD (reference sequence). There are 14 residues in the CDR3. The CDR3 reads CASSEKQRRNIQYF. Here the CDR3 DNA reads TGCGCCAGCAGTGAAAAACAAAGGAGAAACATTCAGTACTTC.

The V and J genes are TRBV7-7 and TRBJ2-1, with D possibly TRBD2 on 6 matching bases. From germline, CDR1 is SSHAT and CDR2 FNYEAQ (reference sequence). The germline V and J ends were trimmed by 5 bases and 4 bases, with 15 bases remaining between them. CDR3 length: 15 residues. CDR3 region: CASSPTEGQYNEQFF. The DNA of the CDR3 is TGTGCCAGCAGCCCAACGGAGGGGCAGTACAATGAGCAGTTCTTC.

This chain uses TRBV7-9 with TRBJ2-1; 10 positions match TRBD1. The V gene end was trimmed by 6 bases and the J gene end by 8 bases; junction bases not matched to a gene: 7. Germline assignment: CDR1 SEHNR and CDR2 FQNEAQ (reference sequence). The CDR3 spans 14 residues. CDR3 region: CASSPGTGAHEQFF. The CDR3 nucleotides read TGTGCCAGCAGTCCCGGGACAGGGGCCCATGAGCAGTTCTTC.

This chain links TRBV30 with TRBJ2-7; 11 positions match TRBD1. Germline CDR1 reads GTSNPN; CDR2 reads SVGIG (reference sequence). The CDR3 extends over 16 amino acids. The V segment lost 4 bases and the J segment 6 bases; nucleotides outside the gene matches: 14. CDR3 DNA sequence: TGTGCCTGGACACGGAGAAGGACAGGGGGCTTCATCGAGCAGTACTTC. This sequence encodes CAWTRRRTGGFIEQYF. The full variable domain, rest sourced from reference TRBV30 and TRBJ2-7, is SQTIHQWPATLVQPVGSPLSLECTVEGTSNPNLYWYRQAAGRGLQLLFYSVGIGQISSEVPQNLSASRPQDRQFILSSKKLLLSDSGFYLCAWTRRRTGGFIEQYFGPGTRLTVT.

V and J are TRBV25-1 and TRBJ1-1, with TRBD1 as a possible D gene (6 bases). Trimming removed 4 bases from V and 1 base from J, with 16 bases in between. The CDR3 spans 16 residues. CDR1 is MGHDK and CDR2 is SYGVNS in the germline V gene. The CDR3 is CASSALGGGKNTEAFF. CDR3 sequence (DNA): TGTGCCAGCAGTGCATTGGGAGGGGGGAAGAACACTGAAGCTTTCTTT.

The rearrangement joins TRBV5-1 to TRBJ2-7, with unresolved D. The V gene's germline CDR1 is SGHRS and CDR2 YFSETQ. Trimming took 0 bases from V and 1 from J, leaving 11 bases between them. This CDR3 has 15 residues. The CDR3 DNA follows: TGCGCCAGCAGCTTGGCCGGAAGGGTGTCCTACGAGCAGTACTTC. Residues: CASSLAGRVSYEQYF.

The gene calls are TRBV5-5 and TRBJ2-5, with D hard to call. The germline CDR1 and CDR2 sequences are SGHKS and YYEKEE (reference sequence). The CDR3 sequence is 11 residues long. V was trimmed by 1 base and J by 5 bases, leaving 3 bases between them. In DNA, the CDR3 is TGTGCCAGCAGCTTGTCTGAGACCCAGTACTTC. Protein: CASSLSETQYF.

The chain links TRBV10-2 to TRBJ2-3, with D unresolved. The germline V gene encodes CDR1 WSHSY and CDR2 SAAADI. This CDR3 comprises 11 residues. Trimming shortened V by 3 bases and J by 7 bases, and 5 bases separated the two germline ends. As DNA, the CDR3 is TGCGCCAGCAGTGAAGTAAATACGCAGTATTTT. Its translation: CASSEVNTQYF.

The chain combines TRBV10-2 with TRBJ2-1; 8 positions match TRBD2. V lost 2 bases, J lost 4 bases, and 4 bases stayed unmatched. The CDR3 consists of 15 residues. Germline CDR1 and CDR2: WSHSY and SAAADI. CDR3 nucleotides: TGCGCCAGCAGTGAGCGGCTAGCGGGTTACAATGAGCAGTTCTTC. This sequence encodes CASSERLAGYNEQFF.

This chain links TRBV7-9 with TRBJ1-1; unclear D gene. Germline V gives CDR1 SEHNR, CDR2 FQNEAQ (reference sequence). With 3 bases removed from V and 0 bases from J, the gap between germline ends came to 11 bases. The CDR3 length is 15 residues. The CDR3 DNA sequence: TGTGCCAGCAGCTTGCCTGACATCATGAACACTGAAGCTTTCTTT. The encoded protein is CASSLPDIMNTEAFF.

The chain combines TRBV10-2 with TRBJ2-3; D may be TRBD1 or TRBD2 (6 bases each). Germline CDR1 and CDR2: WSHSY and SAAADI. V lost 3 bases and J lost 3, with 10 bases in between. This CDR3 has 14 amino acids. The DNA for the CDR3 is TGCGCCAGCAGTGAACAGGGAGGAACAGATACGCAGTATTTT. Translated, it gives CASSEQGGTDTQYF.

The V and J genes are TRBV2 and TRBJ1-2, with 10 bases identical to TRBD1. The CDR3 is 14 residues long. V shed 6 bases and J 1 base; nucleotides not matched to a gene: 2. From germline, CDR1 is SNHLY and CDR2 FYNNEI. CDR3 protein: CASRGTGDNYGYTF. The CDR3 region has the DNA TGTGCCAGCAGGGGGACAGGGGATAACTATGGCTACACCTTC.

This sequence joins TRBV7-9 and TRBJ2-1, with TRBD2 matching over 7 bases. This CDR3 is built from 14 residues. Germline lookup yields CDR1 SEHNR and CDR2 FQNEAQ (reference sequence). V gave up 7 bases and J gave up 7 bases; unmatched junction bases: 10. As DNA, the CDR3 is TGTGCCAGCAATACCGCGGGAGTCTGGAATGAGCAGTTCTTC. As protein: CASNTAGVWNEQFF.

The CDR3 loop is CASSSTRGEQFF. The CDR3 DNA follows: TGTGCCAGCAGCTCTACTAGGGGTGAGCAGTTCTTC. V is TRBV7-8 and J is TRBJ2-1; D tentatively reads TRBD1 or TRBD2 (5 bases each). Germline CDR1 SGHVS, CDR2 FQNEAQ. The CDR3 has 12 amino acids. V was cut by 4 bases and J by 9 bases, with 10 bases left in between.